These T cell receptor beta chains were read from a single sample in a study of blood T cell repertoires in COVID-19. Using immunoSEQ multiplex PCR, the repertoire was profiled, and TCRdb retains in-frame clones only, with some absent. The data hold around 370,000 clones, with around 91% observed a single time. The sample comprised peripheral blood. All receptors derive from a woman between 18 and 30 years old who had recovered from COVID-19. Both conserved end residues are part of each CDR3. A D gene is named only where the DNA matches it firmly. Clone size is not always given. Where it is, it says once, few, many or a class for expanded clones.

D	V	size	length	J	CDR3	DNA
-	TRBV10-3	-	14	TRBJ2-5	CAINDPGVGETQYF	TGTGCCATCAATGACCCGGGGGTCGGGGAGACCCAGTACTTC
TRBD2	TRBV7-8	-	15	TRBJ2-1	CASSLGLAASGEQFF	TGTGCCAGCAGCTTAGGACTAGCGGCGTCGGGTGAGCAGTTCTTC
TRBD1	TRBV7-9	-	15	TRBJ1-1	CASSSLGQRNTEAFF	TGTGCCAGCAGCTCACTGGGACAGAGGAACACTGAAGCTTTCTTT
-	TRBV7-2	-	10	TRBJ1-1	CASSFYEAFF	TGTGCCAGCAGCTTCTATGAAGCTTTCTTT
-	TRBV19	-	13	TRBJ2-5	CASSIVTEETQYF	TGTGCCAGTAGTATAGTAACGGAAGAGACCCAGTACTTC
-	TRBV4-3	few	18	TRBJ2-6	CASSHDFWASSGANVLTF	TGCGCCAGCAGCCATGATTTTTGGGCGAGCTCTGGGGCCAACGTCCTGACTTTC
-	TRBV7-2	-	14	TRBJ2-2	CASSLVWATGELFF	TGTGCCAGCAGCTTAGTTTGGGCGACCGGGGAGCTGTTTTTT
TRBD2	TRBV11-2	once	15	TRBJ2-3	CASRPGTSGPDTQYF	TGTGCCAGCAGACCCGGGACTAGCGGACCAGATACGCAGTATTTT
-	TRBV30	-	13	TRBJ1-5	CAWSVRSNQPQHF	TGTGCCTGGAGTGTTCGGAGCAATCAGCCCCAGCATTTT
-	TRBV6-6	-	14	TRBJ2-5	CASSYGQLKETQYF	TGTGCCAGCAGTTACGGCCAGTTAAAAGAGACCCAGTACTTC
-	TRBV30	-	15	TRBJ2-3	CAWTPSGEYTDTQYF	TGTGCCTGGACCCCGTCCGGGGAGTACACAGATACGCAGTATTTT
-	TRBV3-1/TRBV3-2	-	18	TRBJ2-1	CASSQGSRSSGLYNEQFF	TGTGCCAGCAGCCAAGGGTCTAGGTCCAGCGGTCTTTACAATGAGCAGTTCTTC
-	TRBV18	-	13	TRBJ2-5	CASSLGSWETQYF	TGTGCCAGCTCACTAGGGAGTTGGGAGACCCAGTACTTC
-	TRBV24-1	-	15	TRBJ1-2	CATSDGLEGVDGYTF	TGTGCCACCAGTGATGGCCTCGAGGGTGTGGATGGCTACACCTTC
TRBD2	TRBV19	-	15	TRBJ2-2	CASSTQAGGTGELFF	TGTGCCAGTAGTACCCAAGCGGGAGGTACCGGGGAGCTGTTTTTT
TRBD1	TRBV10-3	-	16	TRBJ2-2	CAIRTTDRTNTGELFF	TGTGCCATCAGGACCACGGACAGGACGAACACCGGGGAGCTGTTTTTT
-	TRBV7-9	-	16	TRBJ1-4	CASSSRQRTTNEKLFF	TGTGCCAGCAGCAGTAGACAAAGGACAACTAATGAAAAACTGTTTTTT
-	TRBV7-9	once	15	TRBJ1-4	CASSLARGLNEKLFF	TGTGCCAGCAGCTTAGCGCGCGGACTAAATGAAAAACTGTTTTTT
-	TRBV14	-	12	TRBJ2-1	CASSHGGNEQFF	TGTGCCAGCAGCCATGGGGGGAATGAGCAGTTCTTC
-	TRBV29-1	-	15	TRBJ1-1	CSVEGTVGLNTEAFF	TGCAGCGTTGAAGGGACAGTTGGTTTGAACACTGAAGCTTTCTTT
TRBD2	TRBV7-7	-	16	TRBJ2-2	CASSLHGTTNTGELFF	TGTGCCAGCAGCTTGCACGGGACTACGAACACCGGGGAGCTGTTTTTT
-	TRBV2	-	16	TRBJ2-1	CASSEALGGLYNEQFF	TGTGCCAGCAGTGAAGCGCTCGGGGGGCTGTACAATGAGCAGTTCTTC
-	TRBV27	-	14	TRBJ1-1	CASTPWGVDTEAFF	TGTGCCAGCACCCCCTGGGGAGTCGACACTGAAGCTTTCTTT
-	TRBV19	-	15	TRBJ2-3	CASSRQDLSTDTQYF	TGTGCCAGTAGTAGACAGGACCTTAGCACAGATACGCAGTATTTT
-	TRBV30	-	13	TRBJ1-4	CAWSSVVNEKLFF	TGTGCCTGGAGTTCAGTGGTTAATGAAAAACTGTTTTTT
TRBD1	TRBV10-2	once	14	TRBJ2-1	CASGGQGSYNEQFF	TGCGCCAGCGGTGGACAGGGATCCTACAATGAGCAGTTCTTC
-	TRBV5-8	-	17	TRBJ1-5	CASSLDRLELPNQPQHF	TGTGCCAGCAGCTTGGACAGGCTTGAGCTCCCTAATCAGCCCCAGCATTTT
-	TRBV2	once	12	TRBJ1-2	CASSAGVYGYTF	TGTGCCAGCAGTGCGGGGGTGTATGGCTACACCTTC
TRBD2	TRBV3-1/TRBV3-2	-	16	TRBJ2-1	CASSQDAAGGYNEQFF	TGTGCCAGCAGCCAAGATGCAGCGGGAGGGTACAATGAGCAGTTCTTC
TRBD2	TRBV6-2/TRBV6-3	once	15	TRBJ2-5	CASSSTTSAGETQYF	TGTGCCAGCAGTTCAACGACTAGCGCCGGGGAGACCCAGTACTTC
-	TRBV7-2	-	14	TRBJ2-5	CASSLPGQQETQYF	TGTGCCAGCAGCCTCCCAGGGCAGCAAGAGACCCAGTACTTC
TRBD2	TRBV2	-	20	TRBJ2-3	CASRTASMGLAGSNTDTQYF	TGTGCCAGCAGGACGGCCTCGATGGGACTAGCGGGTTCTAACACAGATACGCAGTATTTT
-	TRBV7-9	-	12	TRBJ2-1	CASSLDMYEQFF	TGTGCCAGCAGCTTAGATATGTATGAGCAGTTCTTC
TRBD2	TRBV11-2	-	16	TRBJ2-1	CASSLDGLAVYNEQFF	TGTGCCAGCAGCTTAGACGGACTAGCGGTTTACAATGAGCAGTTCTTC
TRBD1	TRBV4-1	-	14	TRBJ1-2	CASSPRDRGYGYTF	TGCGCCAGCAGCCCCCGGGACAGGGGCTATGGCTACACCTTC
TRBD2	TRBV5-4	-	15	TRBJ2-5	CASSHRREFGKTQYF	TGTGCCAGCAGCCATCGGCGGGAGTTCGGGAAGACCCAGTACTTC
-	TRBV7-8	-	18	TRBJ2-1	CASSLVLAMESSYNEQFF	TGTGCCAGCAGCTTAGTTCTAGCTATGGAGAGCTCCTACAATGAGCAGTTCTTC
-	TRBV7-9	-	14	TRBJ1-1	CASSLARLNTEAFF	TGTGCCAGCAGCTTAGCCCGGTTGAACACTGAAGCTTTCTTT
-	TRBV6-2/TRBV6-3	-	16	TRBJ1-1	CASRPGQYTLNTEAFF	TGTGCCAGCCGCCCGGGACAATATACTTTGAACACTGAAGCTTTCTTT
TRBD1	TRBV10-3	-	14	TRBJ1-2	CAISGWTGGYGYTF	TGTGCCATCAGTGGATGGACAGGGGGCTATGGCTACACCTTC
TRBD2	TRBV30	-	16	TRBJ2-1	CAWRGTSGRNYNEQFF	TGTGCCTGGAGGGGAACTAGCGGGAGGAACTACAATGAGCAGTTCTTC
TRBD1	TRBV7-2	-	15	TRBJ2-4	CASSLGQGAKNIQYF	TGTGCCAGCAGCTTAGGACAGGGGGCCAAAAACATTCAGTACTTC
-	TRBV4-3	-	17	TRBJ2-3	CASSQEVGGSSTDTQYF	TGCGCCAGCAGCCAAGAAGTGGGCGGGTCTAGCACAGATACGCAGTATTTT
-	TRBV6-5	-	13	TRBJ1-1	CASSSDMNTEAFF	TGTGCCAGCAGTTCGGACATGAACACTGAAGCTTTCTTT
-	TRBV5-4	-	15	TRBJ2-1	CASSPGRGSYNEQFF	TGTGCCAGCAGCCCGGGGAGGGGGTCCTACAATGAGCAGTTCTTC
TRBD1	TRBV4-3	-	16	TRBJ1-2	CASSQEGTGRHYGYTF	TGCGCCAGCAGCCAAGAAGGGACAGGGAGGCACTATGGCTACACCTTC
TRBD1	TRBV19	-	13	TRBJ1-2	CASSIGQGHGYTF	TGTGCCAGTAGTATCGGACAGGGACATGGCTACACCTTC
-	TRBV25-1	-	15	TRBJ2-3	CASSATIRAADTQYF	TGTGCCAGCAGTGCTACTATACGCGCCGCAGATACGCAGTATTTT